A selection of T cell receptor beta chains follows, all from one sample in a study of regulatory T cells in long-lasting Graves disease. TCRdb redid the calling of the multiplex PCR reads with MiXCR, one entry per CDR3 protein. This sample carries a few hundred thousand distinct CDR3 sequences, approximately 23% of them seen once, and the ten largest clones take under 15%. The starting material was peripheral blood mononuclear cells (PBMCs), obtained when the disease was refractory, from a patient treated with antithyroid drugs. The receptors come from a female donor with Graves disease. Both conserved end residues are part of each CDR3.

TRBJ2-2	TRBV4-3	CASSQGLAGIGELFF
TRBJ1-2	TRBV5-5	CASSLASGGNGYTF
TRBJ2-5	TRBV6-1	CASNPRGETQYF
TRBJ1-4	TRBV28	CASSPPAGFEKLFF
TRBJ2-7	TRBV12-3/TRBV12-4	CASSLLGETEQYF
TRBJ2-3	TRBV28	CASDPGTSGTDTQYF
TRBJ1-2	TRBV11-3	CASSLGAVNYGYTF
TRBJ1-5	TRBV6-1	CASHRGVLGNQPQHF
TRBJ2-3	TRBV11-2	CASSLVRGLNTQYF
TRBJ1-1	TRBV5-1	CASSFAVNTEAFF
TRBJ2-7	TRBV7-2	CASRRTSTDEQYF
TRBJ1-1	TRBV12-3/TRBV12-4	CASSFSGQGGQGTEAFF
TRBJ2-3	TRBV29-1	CSVEVLATGTDTQYF
TRBJ2-7	TRBV9	CANSVGEQGIYEQYF
TRBJ1-2	TRBV30	CAWSVDRDYGYTF
TRBJ2-5	TRBV18	CASSPSSAAQYF
TRBJ2-5	TRBV12-3/TRBV12-4	CASSQDRGPETQYF
TRBJ2-4	TRBV28	CASSLWMAGRLAKNIQYF
TRBJ2-2	TRBV6-5	CASSYHNTKNTGELFF
TRBJ1-2	TRBV28	CASSLAQGNYGYTF
TRBJ2-5	TRBV15	CATSREGQSERETQYF
TRBJ1-5	TRBV6-1	CASTTSTGGSEPQHF
TRBJ2-7	TRBV28	CASSPWASYEQYF
TRBJ2-1	TRBV12-3/TRBV12-4	CASLTEVGLIRGNEQFF
TRBJ2-5	TRBV7-2	CASSSPRGHQETQYF
TRBJ1-1	TRBV30	CAGQPKVTEAFF
TRBJ2-7	TRBV7-2	CASSAGLVFYEQYF
TRBJ1-5	TRBV9	CASSVGVGSLGQPQHF
TRBJ1-1	TRBV29-1	CSVRQGPMNTEAFF
TRBJ1-2	TRBV30	CACATSAGYGYTF
TRBJ2-2	TRBV12-3/TRBV12-4	CASSPRTGPNTGELFF
TRBJ2-3	TRBV7-2	CASSLDGQLTDTQYF
TRBJ1-5	TRBV6-1	CASISRGESNQPQHF
TRBJ2-7	TRBV2	CASSDVGTGIEQYF
TRBJ2-1	TRBV12-3/TRBV12-4	CASSPANGRNEQFF
TRBJ2-5	TRBV19	CASSISRWETQYF
-	TRBV20-1	CGALAGVGNEQFF
TRBJ2-5	TRBV7-2	CASSKVGTGWAQYF
TRBJ1-3	TRBV7-8	CACSLAQVTSGNTIYF
TRBJ1-5	TRBV6-1	CASSEAGLPQHF
TRBJ2-4	TRBV28	CASSLTGNIQYF
TRBJ2-3	TRBV7-2	CASSRDYLSTDTQYF
TRBJ2-5	TRBV2	CASSARTSGETQYF
TRBJ1-1	TRBV6-5	CASSYSMWEGVGTEAFF
TRBJ2-7	TRBV7-9	CASSGPSGWDSDYEQYF
TRBJ1-4	TRBV20-1	CSARTGTGAEKLFF
TRBJ1-3	TRBV12-3/TRBV12-4	CASIINGGNTIYF
TRBJ1-5	TRBV6-5	CASSYFGGSNQPQHF
TRBJ2-7	TRBV5-1	CASSLASGLAGDEQYF
TRBJ2-5	TRBV28	CASSLLGIRETQYF
TRBJ2-5	TRBV6-9	CASSYRSNGGTQYF
TRBJ1-2	TRBV29-1	CSVGQGGHGYTF
TRBJ1-5	TRBV19	CASSMALQGFQPQHF
TRBJ1-4	TRBV19	CASKRANEKLFF
TRBJ2-2	TRBV9	CASTFGGRPTGELFF
TRBJ1-3	TRBV7-9	CASSLAPGISGNTIYF
TRBJ1-5	TRBV6-9	CASSFLRTGDNQPQHF
TRBJ1-1	TRBV6-5	CASSYSLGVGTEAFF
TRBJ1-6	TRBV7-9	CASSTPLTLHF
TRBJ1-6	TRBV6-1	CASSPGQGYNSPLHF